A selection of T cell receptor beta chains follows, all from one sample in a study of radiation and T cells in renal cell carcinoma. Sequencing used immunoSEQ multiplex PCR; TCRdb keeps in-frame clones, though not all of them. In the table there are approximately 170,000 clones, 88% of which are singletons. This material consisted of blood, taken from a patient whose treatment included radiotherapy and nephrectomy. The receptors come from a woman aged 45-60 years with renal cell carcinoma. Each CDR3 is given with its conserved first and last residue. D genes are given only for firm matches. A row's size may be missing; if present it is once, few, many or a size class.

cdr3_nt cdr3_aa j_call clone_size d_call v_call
TGTGCCAGCAGCTTAACTAGCGGGGGTTTTGAGCAGTTCTTC CASSLTSGGFEQFF TRBJ2-1 NA TRBD2 TRBV7-3
TGTGCCAGCAGCCGGGACGGCCTCAATCAGCCCCAGCATTTT CASSRDGLNQPQHF TRBJ1-5 NA NA TRBV7-9
TGTGCCAGTAGTGCCCACCCCCTGGCCCCTGATACGCAGTATTTT CASSAHPLAPDTQYF TRBJ2-3 NA NA TRBV19
TGTGCCAGCAGCTTAGCGAGGACAGACTATGGCTACACCTTC CASSLARTDYGYTF TRBJ1-2 NA NA TRBV7-8
TGCGCCAGCAGCCAAGAGAAGAGATACAATGAGCAGTTCTTC CASSQEKRYNEQFF TRBJ2-1 once NA TRBV4-3
TGCGCCAGCAGCCGGGACAGGGCGAGCTCCTACAATGAGCAGTTCTTC CASSRDRASSYNEQFF TRBJ2-1 NA TRBD1 TRBV5-1
TGTGCCAGTAGTATGGCCATGAACACTGAAGCTTTCTTT CASSMAMNTEAFF TRBJ1-1 NA NA TRBV19
TGCGCCAGCAGCTCCGGACAGCCAAATGTGGAAGCTTTCTTT CASSSGQPNVEAFF TRBJ1-1 NA NA TRBV5-1
TGTGCCAGCAGCCAGTTGGCGGGGCCTCTCACAGATACGCAGTATTTT CASSQLAGPLTDTQYF TRBJ2-3 NA NA TRBV7-9
TGTGCCAGCAGCTTAGTAGGAACGGACCTCTATGGCTACACCTTC CASSLVGTDLYGYTF TRBJ1-2 once NA TRBV7-9
TGTGCCAGTAGTTCACAAAGCTCCTATAATTCACCCCTCCACTTT CASSSQSSYNSPLHF TRBJ1-6 NA NA TRBV19
TGTGCCAGCAGCCAAGCGGACAGGGACGTTGGCTACACCTTC CASSQADRDVGYTF TRBJ1-2 NA TRBD1 TRBV4-2
TGCGCCAGCAGCTGGGGGAATGAGCAGTTCTTC CASSWGNEQFF TRBJ2-1 NA NA TRBV5-1
TGTGCCAGCAGCCAAAGTTTGAACACTGAAGCTTTCTTT CASSQSLNTEAFF TRBJ1-1 NA NA TRBV14
TGTGCCAGCAGCTCAGGACAGGGGGCGGCCTGGGGTGGCTACACCTTC CASSSGQGAAWGGYTF TRBJ1-2 NA TRBD1 TRBV13
TGCGCCAGCAGCTTGTCAACCGGGACAGGGGCCTACGAGCAGTACTTC CASSLSTGTGAYEQYF TRBJ2-7 NA TRBD1 TRBV5-1
TGTGCCTGGGGGACAGGGGGCTCTGGCTACACCTTC CAWGTGGSGYTF TRBJ1-2 NA TRBD1 TRBV30
TGCGCCAGCAGCTTCAACAGGGGGCCGAACACCGGGGAGCTGTTTTTT CASSFNRGPNTGELFF TRBJ2-2 NA TRBD1 TRBV5-1
TGTGCCAGCAGCCGAGTTTCTCACGGCTACACCTTC CASSRVSHGYTF TRBJ1-2 NA NA TRBV5-5
TGTGCCAGTAGTATAGCCTGGAGGGGTTACTCTGGAAACACCATATATTTT CASSIAWRGYSGNTIYF TRBJ1-3 NA NA TRBV19
TGCGCCAGCAGCCAAGAGGACCCAATCCCATATGGCTACACCTTC CASSQEDPIPYGYTF TRBJ1-2 NA NA TRBV4-1
TGTGCCAGAAGCCCGGCGAACTCTAGCGAAGTTGAGCAGTTCTTC CARSPANSSEVEQFF TRBJ2-1 NA NA TRBV5-3
TGTGCCAGCAGATACGCCGGGACAGGAAATCAGCCCCAGCATTTT CASRYAGTGNQPQHF TRBJ1-5 NA TRBD1 TRBV6-6
TGTGCCACCAGCAGAGAACGGCAACTTTACAATGAGCAGTTCTTC CATSRERQLYNEQFF TRBJ2-1 few NA TRBV15
TGTGCCAGTAGTGCGAGCAGGGGGACGGTAGGCTATGGCTACACCTTC CASSASRGTVGYGYTF TRBJ1-2 NA TRBD1 TRBV19
TGTGCCAGCAGTGAATTTTGGCAGGGTTTTAATGAAAAACTGTTTTTT CASSEFWQGFNEKLFF TRBJ1-4 NA NA TRBV2
TGTGCCAGCAGCTCATACAATGGTGGGGGCTACACCTTC CASSSYNGGGYTF TRBJ1-2 once NA TRBV7-3
TGTGCCAGCAAAAAGGCGGATACCTATGGCTACACCTTC CASKKADTYGYTF TRBJ1-2 NA NA TRBV2
TGTGCCAGCACCCAAGGGCTTTTGAACACTGAAGCTTTCTTT CASTQGLLNTEAFF TRBJ1-1 NA NA TRBV6-5
TGTGCCAGCGGTGCGGGGGGGCTAATAGGTGAGCAGTTCTTC CASGAGGLIGEQFF TRBJ2-1 NA TRBD2 TRBV2
TGTGCCAGCAGCCTAGACAGGGTCCATCAGCCCCAGCATTTT CASSLDRVHQPQHF TRBJ1-5 NA TRBD1 TRBV7-9
TGCAGTGCTTGGTGGGGAGCGGAGCAGTTCTTC CSAWWGAEQFF TRBJ2-1 NA NA TRBV20-1
TGTGCCAGCAGCTTAGGTCGGATAGTCGTCGAGCAGTACTTC CASSLGRIVVEQYF TRBJ2-7 once NA TRBV7-8
TGTGCCAGTACCGAACAGGGTGCAGCTAATGAAAAACTGTTTTTT CASTEQGAANEKLFF TRBJ1-4 NA NA TRBV19
TGTGCCAGTATGGGGAGACTGAGCAATCAGCCCCAGCATTTT CASMGRLSNQPQHF TRBJ1-5 few NA TRBV19
TGTGCCAGCAGTTACGAGGGCCCCAAAAACATTCAGTACTTC CASSYEGPKNIQYF TRBJ2-4 NA NA TRBV6-5
TGTGCCAGCAGTTCTAGTGTAGAGACCCAGTACTTC CASSSSVETQYF TRBJ2-5 once NA TRBV5-4
TGTGCCAGCATGCAAGCCGGGTCCTCTGGGGCCAACGTCCTGACTTTC CASMQAGSSGANVLTF TRBJ2-6 NA NA TRBV5-5
TGTGCCAGCAGCGCAACAGGGGGGGGGCCTTATTCACCCCTCCACTTT CASSATGGGPYSPLHF TRBJ1-6 NA TRBD1 TRBV7-9
TGTGCTAGTGGTACCGGACTCTCTGGGGCCAACGTCCTGACTTTC CASGTGLSGANVLTF TRBJ2-6 NA NA TRBV12-5
TGTGCCAGCAGTGAAGCCGGCTCAGATACGCAGTATTTT CASSEAGSDTQYF TRBJ2-3 NA NA TRBV6-1
TGTGCCAGCAGCTTGGGAGGGGGGGCTCCAGAGACCCAGTACTTC CASSLGGGAPETQYF TRBJ2-5 NA NA TRBV5-6
TGTGCCAGCTCACCAACAAACAGGGTAGGAAATGAAAAACTGTTTTTT CASSPTNRVGNEKLFF TRBJ1-4 NA NA TRBV18
TGTGCCAGCAGGCCGGAGGGGGCCCCGAGGGGCTACACCTTC CASRPEGAPRGYTF TRBJ1-2 NA TRBD1 TRBV25-1
TGTGCCAGTAGTAGAACAGGGCGTTCCTATGGCTACACCTTC CASSRTGRSYGYTF TRBJ1-2 NA NA TRBV19
TGTGCCAGCAGCTTAGCCGTAGGAGTGAACACTGAAGCTTTCTTT CASSLAVGVNTEAFF TRBJ1-1 NA NA TRBV7-2
TGTGCCAGCAGTGAACAATTAGGGCCGCAGCCCTATGGCTACACCTTC CASSEQLGPQPYGYTF TRBJ1-2 NA NA TRBV6-1
TGTGCCAGCTCACCACCGGTTCAGAAGAACACCGGGGAGCTGTTTTTT CASSPPVQKNTGELFF TRBJ2-2 once NA TRBV18
TGTGCCAGCAGCTTTGGGACAGATACGCAGTATTTT CASSFGTDTQYF TRBJ2-3 NA NA TRBV7-8
TGTGCCAGCAGCCGAAAACAGGGGGCTTCCTACAATGAGCAGTTCTTC CASSRKQGASYNEQFF TRBJ2-1 NA TRBD1 TRBV7-8
TGTGCCACCAGCAGATCGGGGGGTAGCAATCAGCCCCAGCATTTT CATSRSGGSNQPQHF TRBJ1-5 NA NA TRBV15